The rows below give T cell receptor beta chains drawn from one sample of a study of T cell repertoires in cytomegalovirus infection. TCRdb itself ran the reads through MiXCR, one entry per CDR3 protein. The profile shows about 920,000 distinct CDR3 sequences, roughly 31% of them singletons. No cognate antigen is known for these TCRs. The material was cultured CD8+ T cells from PBMCs, obtained from culture after CMV antigen stimulation. The receptor source for this set is a human donor in good health (CMV status not recorded). Some clones in this sample may be carry-over from other donors' samples. The CDR3 runs from the conserved cysteine through the conserved F or W. Fields, in order: CDR3 length, V gene, clone size, D gene, J gene, CDR3 DNA, CDR3 protein. The D gene is left open where the match is weak. Clone size, where shown, is once, few, many, or a class for clones that have expanded.

14	TRBV5-4	NA	NA	TRBJ2-5	TGTGCCAGCAGCCTTGAGAGGCGCGGAGAGACCCAGTACTTC	CASSLERRGETQYF
11	TRBV4-3	few	NA	TRBJ1-5	TGCGCCAGCAATTATGGACAGCCCCAGCATTTT	CASNYGQPQHF
13	TRBV27	few	NA	TRBJ2-1	TGTGCCAGCAGTTTATTCAGGGACAATGAGCAGTTCTTC	CASSLFRDNEQFF
16	TRBV27	few	NA	TRBJ1-5	TGTGCCAGCAGTCCGCGGCAGGGTTATAGCAATCAGCCCCAGCATTTT	CASSPRQGYSNQPQHF
12	TRBV7-9	NA	NA	TRBJ2-1	TGTGCCAGCAGCCCGCCCCAGCGTGAGCAGTTCTTC	CASSPPQREQFF
15	TRBV7-8	NA	NA	TRBJ1-1	TGTGCCAGCAGCTTAGGAGGGGCTGGGAGCACTGAAGCTTTCTTT	CASSLGGAGSTEAFF
20	TRBV7-9	many	TRBD1	TRBJ2-6	TGTGCCAGCAGCCCGACGGACCCCGGGACAGCAAGCTCTGGGGCCAACGTCCTGACTTTC	CASSPTDPGTASSGANVLTF
12	TRBV12-3/TRBV12-4	few	NA	TRBJ1-5	TGTGCCAGCAGTGGGACGAGACAGCCCCAGCATTTT	CASSGTRQPQHF
12	TRBV7-8	many	TRBD1	TRBJ1-1	TGTGCCAGCAGCTCCCGGGACAGGGTTGCTTTCTTT	CASSSRDRVAFF
17	TRBV5-4	few	NA	TRBJ1-2	TGTGCCAGCAGCAAACCCGGGGCAGCCATCTCATTCTATGGCTACACCTTC	CASSKPGAAISFYGYTF
22	TRBV12-3/TRBV12-4	many	NA	TRBJ1-5	TGTGCCAGCAGTTTCAGCTTAATCGGGCGGCAGGGACGAGTTAGGGGCAATCAGCCCCAGCATTTT	CASSFSLIGRQGRVRGNQPQHF
15	TRBV4-1	NA	NA	TRBJ2-3	TGCGCCAGCAGCCAAGTCTTAGACCACACAGATACGCAGTATTTT	CASSQVLDHTDTQYF
15	TRBV7-9	NA	TRBD1	TRBJ1-1	TGTGCCAGCAGCCCCCCCGCCGGCAGGGGGACTGAAGCTTTCTTT	CASSPPAGRGTEAFF
16	TRBV2	once	TRBD2	TRBJ2-1	TGTGCCAGCAGTGATGGGGTAGCGGGGGGTTTACCCCAGCAGTTCTTC	CASSDGVAGGLPQQFF
14	TRBV27	NA	TRBD1	TRBJ1-5	TGTGCCAGCAGTTCTGGACAGGCAGGTCAGCCCCAGCATTTT	CASSSGQAGQPQHF
14	TRBV20-1	once	TRBD1	TRBJ2-1	TGCAGTGCTTCACAGGGGGGACCGGCTAATGAGCAGTTCTTC	CSASQGGPANEQFF
16	TRBV6-5	few	TRBD1	TRBJ1-5	TGTGCCAGCAGTCTGACCGGGGGGACAGACAATCAGCCCCAGCATTTT	CASSLTGGTDNQPQHF
18	TRBV7-3	NA	TRBD1	TRBJ1-1	TGTGCCAGCAGCTTAAATTCAAGGACAGGGTGCTTCGGCACTGAAGCTTTCTTT	CASSLNSRTGCFGTEAFF
15	TRBV7-9	NA	TRBD1	TRBJ1-1	TGTGCCAGCAGCTCTTGGGACAGGGCCAACACTGAAGCTTTCTTT	CASSSWDRANTEAFF
12	TRBV19	NA	NA	TRBJ1-4	TGTGCCACTAGACAGGAGAATGAAAAACTGTTTTTT	CATRQENEKLFF
15	TRBV10-2	few	NA	TRBJ2-3	TGCGCCAGCAGTGAGTCGGGCAGTAGCACAGATACGCAGTATTTT	CASSESGSSTDTQYF